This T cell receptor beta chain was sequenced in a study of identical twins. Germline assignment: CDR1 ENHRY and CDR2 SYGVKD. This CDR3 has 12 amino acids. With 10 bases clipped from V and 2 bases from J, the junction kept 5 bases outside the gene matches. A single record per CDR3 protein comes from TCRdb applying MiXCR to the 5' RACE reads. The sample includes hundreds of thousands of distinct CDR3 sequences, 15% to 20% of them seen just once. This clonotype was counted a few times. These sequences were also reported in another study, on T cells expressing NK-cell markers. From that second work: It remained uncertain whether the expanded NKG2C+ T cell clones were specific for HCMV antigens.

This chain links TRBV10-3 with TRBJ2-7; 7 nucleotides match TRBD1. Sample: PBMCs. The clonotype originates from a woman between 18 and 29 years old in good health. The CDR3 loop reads CATTGTAYEQYF. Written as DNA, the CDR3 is TGTGCCACCACCGGGACAGCCTACGAGCAGTACTTC.